This T cell receptor (beta chain) came from a study of T-cell reconstitution after alpha-beta-depleted transplantation in children listed by TCRdb under 2016. Describing the broader study: Using TCR repertoire profiling, the study followed T-cell immune reconstitution in a quantitative way in children after TCRalphabeta/CD19-depleted allogeneic hematopoietic cell transplantation. Paper-wide results and their limitations: In some patients, the high TCRbeta diversity seen at day 60 was put down to recipient T cells and intrathymic progenitors that had survived conditioning. The apparently early alphabetaT-cell count recovery about two months after transplant was reportedly dependent on only several hundred rapidly expanded clones derived from non-depleted graft cells. Hyperexpanded clone frequencies declined over subsequent months; after one year, T-cell counts and TCRbeta diversity were mostly attributed to newly produced T cells.

In the paper's terms, the treatment or condition label means: allogeneic hematopoietic cell transplantation with graft depleted of TCRalphabeta T cells and CD19 B cells. TCRalphabeta/CD19-depleted allogeneic hematopoietic cell grafts were given to the transplant recipients, all of whom were children. Concerning this clonotype: Its antigen is not yet known. Qualities for individual bases were not recorded, and no much larger clone is one base off.

Between the V and J ends, shortened by 4 bases and 1 base respectively, the junction contains 13 bases. The CDR3 spans 15 residues, from the cysteine through the phenylalanine. The CDR3 DNA has 45 bases and is translated from base 1. CDR1 SGHRS and CDR2 YFSETQ were looked up in the germline V gene. Library creation used PCR. Sequencing used an Illumina HiSeq 2500. To normalize quantification of the TCRbeta repertoire, the TCR libraries were built with molecular barcoding that relied on unique molecular identifiers. Using fastp trimming at Q25 and MiXCR clonotype assembly, TCRdb reanalyzed the public sequencing data and kept in-frame beta chains. Every CDR3 protein is listed once, alongside the most common genes and DNA of its rows. Here the sample has around 600,000 distinct CDR3 sequences; more than 20% occur a single time. The top ten clones comprise 11% to 15% of the sample.

The sample here was PBMCs, mostly from graft donor cells, taken 360 days after TCRalphabeta/CD19-depleted stem cell transplant. The receptor was derived from a boy in the first two years of life who had a stem cell transplant for acute myeloid leukemia, so the T cells may come from the graft donor. The chain links TRBV5-1 with TRBJ2-3, with the D assignment possibly TRBD1 or TRBD2, given 5 matching bases for each. CDR3 protein: CASSPRGSGTDTQYF. The sequenced DNA: TGCGCCAGCAGCCCCCGGGGCAGTGGCACAGATACGCAGTATTTT.